What follows describes a single T cell receptor (beta chain). The CDR3 runs to 13 residues. Trimming shortened V by 5 bases and J by 4 bases, and 8 bases separated the two germline ends. This specimen comes from a study of spatial heterogeneity in lung cancer. TCRdb reanalysed the 5' RACE reads using MiXCR and keeps one entry per CDR3 protein. Of about 5,800 distinct CDR3 sequences in the sample, about an eighth are singletons; the top ten hold around 20%. Time point denoted: sample taken at primary tumor resection. The TCR comes from a female donor with early-stage non-small cell lung cancer. This material consisted of normal lung tissue next to the tumor, taken at surgery. The V and J genes are TRBV12-3 or TRBV12-4 and TRBJ2-2, with D unresolved. CDR3 in DNA: TGTGCCAGCAGTGGTCAGTCCACCGGGGAGCTGTTTTTT. Translated: CASSGQSTGELFF.